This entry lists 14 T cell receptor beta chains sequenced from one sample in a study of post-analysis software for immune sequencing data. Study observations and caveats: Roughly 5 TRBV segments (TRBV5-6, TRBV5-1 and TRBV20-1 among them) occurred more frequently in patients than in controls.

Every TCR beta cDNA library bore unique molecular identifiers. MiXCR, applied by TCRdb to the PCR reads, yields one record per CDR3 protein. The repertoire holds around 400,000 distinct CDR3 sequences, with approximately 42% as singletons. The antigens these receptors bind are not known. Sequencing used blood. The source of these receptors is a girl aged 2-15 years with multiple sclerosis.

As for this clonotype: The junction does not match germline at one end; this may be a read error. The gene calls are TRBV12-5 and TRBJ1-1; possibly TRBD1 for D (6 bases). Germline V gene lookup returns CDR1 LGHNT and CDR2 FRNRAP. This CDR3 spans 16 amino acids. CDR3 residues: CASVRDWARGNAEAFF. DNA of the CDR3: TGTGCTAGTGTTCGCGACTGGGCAAGGGGGAACGCTGAAGCTTTCTTT.

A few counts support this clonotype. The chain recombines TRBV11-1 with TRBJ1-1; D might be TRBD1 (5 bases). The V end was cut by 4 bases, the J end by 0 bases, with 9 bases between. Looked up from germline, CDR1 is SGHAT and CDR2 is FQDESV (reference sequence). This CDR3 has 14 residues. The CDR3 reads CASSYDRLNTEAFF. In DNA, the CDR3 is TGTGCCAGCAGCTACGACAGATTGAACACTGAAGCTTTCTTT.

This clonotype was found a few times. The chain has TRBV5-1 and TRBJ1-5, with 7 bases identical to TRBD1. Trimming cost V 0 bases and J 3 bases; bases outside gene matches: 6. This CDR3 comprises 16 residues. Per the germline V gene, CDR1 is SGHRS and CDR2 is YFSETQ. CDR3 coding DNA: TGCGCCAGCAGCTTGGAGGCACAGGGGAACAATCAGCCCCAGCATTTT. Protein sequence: CASSLEAQGNNQPQHF.

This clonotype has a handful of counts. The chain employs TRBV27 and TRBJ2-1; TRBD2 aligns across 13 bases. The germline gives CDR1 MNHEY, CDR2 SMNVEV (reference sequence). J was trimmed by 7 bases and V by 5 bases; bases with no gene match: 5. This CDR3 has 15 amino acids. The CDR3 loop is CASSTTSGGANEQFF. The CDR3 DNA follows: TGTGCCAGCAGTACAACTAGCGGGGGGGCAAATGAGCAGTTCTTC.

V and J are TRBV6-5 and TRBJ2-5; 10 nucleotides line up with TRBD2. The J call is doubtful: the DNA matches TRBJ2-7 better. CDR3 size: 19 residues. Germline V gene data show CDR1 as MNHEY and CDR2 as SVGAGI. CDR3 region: CASSYPSVPGLAKTYEQYF. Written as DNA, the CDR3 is TGTGCCAGCAGTTACCCCTCAGTTCCGGGACTAGCGAAAACCTACGAGCAGTACTTC.

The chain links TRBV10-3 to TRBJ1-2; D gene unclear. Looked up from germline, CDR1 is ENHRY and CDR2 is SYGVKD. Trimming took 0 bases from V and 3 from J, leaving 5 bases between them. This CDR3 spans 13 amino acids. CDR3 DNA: TGTGCCATCAGTGAGTCCGGGGACTATGGCTACACCTTC. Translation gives CAISESGDYGYTF.

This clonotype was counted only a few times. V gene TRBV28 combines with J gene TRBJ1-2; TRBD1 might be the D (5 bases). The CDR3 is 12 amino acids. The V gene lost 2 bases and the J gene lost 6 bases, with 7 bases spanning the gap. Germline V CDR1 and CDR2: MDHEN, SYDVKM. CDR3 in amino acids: CASSLQGNGYTF. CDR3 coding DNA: TGTGCCAGCAGTTTACAGGGAAATGGCTACACCTTC.

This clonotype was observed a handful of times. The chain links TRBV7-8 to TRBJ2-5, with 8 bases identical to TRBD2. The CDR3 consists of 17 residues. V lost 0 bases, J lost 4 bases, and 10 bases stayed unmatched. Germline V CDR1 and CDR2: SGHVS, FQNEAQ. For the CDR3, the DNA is TGTGCCAGCAGCTTAGCGTTTCTAGTGGCGGGGGGAGAGACCCAGTACTTC. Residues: CASSLAFLVAGGETQYF. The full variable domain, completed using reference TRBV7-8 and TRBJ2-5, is GAGVSQSPRYKVAKRGQDVALRCDPISGHVSLFWYQQALGQGPEFLTYFQNEAQLDKSGLPSDRFFAERPEGSVSTLKIQRTQQEDSAVYLCASSLAFLVAGGETQYFGPGTRLLVL.

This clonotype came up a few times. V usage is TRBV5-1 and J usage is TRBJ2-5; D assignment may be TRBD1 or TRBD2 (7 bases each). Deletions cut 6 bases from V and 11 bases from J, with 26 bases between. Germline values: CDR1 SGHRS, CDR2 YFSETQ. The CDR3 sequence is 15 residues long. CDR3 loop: CASTGGERLLSKQYF. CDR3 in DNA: TGCGCCAGCACAGGGGGGGAAAGACTGTTAAGCAAGCAGTACTTC.

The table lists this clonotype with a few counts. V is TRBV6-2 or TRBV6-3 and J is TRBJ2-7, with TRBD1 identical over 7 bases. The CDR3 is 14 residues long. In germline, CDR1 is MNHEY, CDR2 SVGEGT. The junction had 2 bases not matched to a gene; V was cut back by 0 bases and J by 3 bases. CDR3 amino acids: CASSYSGQSYEQYF. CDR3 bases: TGTGCCAGCAGTTACTCGGGACAGAGCTACGAGCAGTACTTC.

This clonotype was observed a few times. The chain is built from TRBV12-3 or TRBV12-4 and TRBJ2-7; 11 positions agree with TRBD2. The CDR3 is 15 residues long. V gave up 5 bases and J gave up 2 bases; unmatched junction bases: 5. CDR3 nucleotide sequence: TGTGCCAGCAGTCGACTAGCGGGGATCCCCTACGAGCAGTACTTC. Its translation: CASSRLAGIPYEQYF.

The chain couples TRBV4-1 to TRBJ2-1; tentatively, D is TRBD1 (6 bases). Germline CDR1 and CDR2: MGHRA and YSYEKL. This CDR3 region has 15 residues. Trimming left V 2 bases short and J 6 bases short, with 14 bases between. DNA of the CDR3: TGCGCCAGCAGCCAAATACAGGGAGAGGTCAATGAGCAGTTCTTC. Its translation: CASSQIQGEVNEQFF.

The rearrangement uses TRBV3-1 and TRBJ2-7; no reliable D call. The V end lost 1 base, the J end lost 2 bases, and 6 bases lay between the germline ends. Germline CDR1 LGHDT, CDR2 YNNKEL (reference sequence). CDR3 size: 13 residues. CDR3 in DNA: TGTGCCAGCAGCCAAGGGCCCCCCTACGAGCAGTACTTC. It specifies CASSQGPPYEQYF.

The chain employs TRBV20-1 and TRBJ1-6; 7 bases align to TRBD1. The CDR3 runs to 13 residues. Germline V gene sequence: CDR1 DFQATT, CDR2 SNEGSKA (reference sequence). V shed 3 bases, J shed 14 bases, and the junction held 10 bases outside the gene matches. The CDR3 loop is CSAREPGQNTLHF. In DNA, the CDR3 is TGCAGTGCTAGGGAACCGGGACAGAATACCCTCCACTTT.